Listed below are T cell receptor beta chains from one sample, sequenced in a study of cytomegalovirus exposure and HLA in healthy donors. The assay was immunoSEQ multiplex PCR, and TCRdb's table has in-frame clones only and misses some. The sample holds under 200,000 clones, roughly 79% seen once. The specimen sequenced was PBMCs. The receptors were sampled from a man aged 45-65 years in good health and CMV-seropositive. The CDR3 runs from the conserved cysteine through the conserved F or W. A D gene is named only where the DNA matches it firmly. The size entry is marked missing in some rows and otherwise reads once, few, many or a size class.

J,V,size,D,CDR3,DNA
TRBJ2-3,TRBV4-2,NA,TRBD2,CASSRLAGYSTDTQYF,TGTGCCAGCAGCCGACTAGCGGGCTATAGCACAGATACGCAGTATTTT
TRBJ2-7,TRBV4-1,NA,TRBD1,CASSQGAGGSYEQYF,TGCGCCAGCAGCCAAGGGGCAGGGGGCTCCTACGAGCAGTACTTC
TRBJ2-7,TRBV9,NA,NA,CASSVDGRGGEQYF,TGTGCCAGCAGCGTAGATGGCAGGGGTGGGGAGCAGTACTTC
TRBJ1-1,TRBV19,NA,NA,CASGDTGMGNTEAFF,TGTGCCAGTGGAGATACAGGGATGGGGAACACTGAAGCTTTCTTT
TRBJ1-4,TRBV5-6,NA,NA,CASSLDRETNEKLFF,TGTGCCAGCAGCTTGGACAGGGAAACTAATGAAAAACTGTTTTTT
TRBJ2-2,TRBV5-5,NA,NA,CASSLALRLNTGELFF,TGTGCCAGCAGCTTGGCCCTACGATTGAACACCGGGGAGCTGTTTTTT
TRBJ1-1,TRBV10-3,once,TRBD1,CAISESTGGLTNTEAFF,TGTGCCATCAGTGAGTCGACAGGGGGCCTCACGAACACTGAAGCTTTCTTT
TRBJ1-1,TRBV5-1,few,NA,CASSSHAQGTEAFF,TGCGCCAGCAGCTCACACGCTCAGGGGACTGAAGCTTTCTTT
TRBJ2-7,TRBV6-5,NA,NA,CASSTPRSVVGEQYF,TGTGCCAGCAGTACCCCCCGCAGCGTGGTTGGGGAGCAGTACTTC
TRBJ2-2,TRBV4-3,once,NA,CASSQGPFGSNTGELFF,TGCGCCAGCAGCCAAGGCCCCTTCGGGTCCAACACCGGGGAGCTGTTTTTT
TRBJ2-1,TRBV28,NA,NA,CASKGPGTNSYNEQFF,TGTGCCAGCAAGGGTCCCGGGACAAACTCCTACAATGAGCAGTTCTTC
TRBJ1-1,TRBV4-1,once,NA,CASSQGELFAGRSTEAFF,TGCGCCAGCAGCCAAGGAGAATTGTTCGCGGGTCGGAGCACTGAAGCTTTCTTT
TRBJ1-1,TRBV2,NA,TRBD1,CASQTGVNTEAFF,TGTGCCAGCCAGACAGGGGTGAACACTGAAGCTTTCTTT
TRBJ1-4,TRBV4-3,NA,NA,CASSQENRYNEKLFF,TGCGCCAGCAGCCAAGAAAACAGATATAATGAAAAACTGTTTTTT
TRBJ2-3,TRBV4-2,NA,NA,CASSQDQVASTDTQYF,TGTGCCAGCAGCCAAGATCAGGTGGCTAGCACAGATACGCAGTATTTT
TRBJ2-7,TRBV30,NA,TRBD1,CAWSVDRDMEQYF,TGTGCCTGGAGTGTCGACAGGGATATGGAGCAGTACTTC
TRBJ1-6,TRBV21-1,once,NA,CASSPSTGRLNSPLHF,TGTGCCAGCAGCCCATCGACAGGGCGACTAAATTCACCCCTCCACTTT
TRBJ2-5,TRBV7-3,few,NA,CASSLGRGPQYF,TGTGCCAGCAGCTTGGGCCGTGGCCCCCAGTACTTC
TRBJ2-1,TRBV15,NA,TRBD2,CATSRDLVAGGRNEQFF,TGTGCCACCAGCAGAGATCTCGTAGCGGGGGGCCGCAATGAGCAGTTCTTC
TRBJ1-2,TRBV27,few,NA,CASSLVWGAGYGYTF,TGTGCCAGCAGTTTAGTTTGGGGCGCGGGATATGGCTACACCTTC
TRBJ2-5,TRBV4-1,NA,TRBD2,CASSPVAGGRRETQYF,TGCGCCAGCAGCCCGGTAGCGGGGGGGCGAAGAGAGACCCAGTACTTC
TRBJ2-2,TRBV19,NA,TRBD1,CASSILDRAESFTGELFF,TGTGCCAGTAGTATCCTCGACAGGGCTGAATCTTTCACCGGGGAGCTGTTTTTT
TRBJ2-7,TRBV27,NA,TRBD2,CASSSSGARYEQYF,TGTGCCAGCAGTTCTAGCGGGGCCCGATACGAGCAGTACTTC
TRBJ2-2,TRBV7-7,NA,TRBD2,CASSLFMVGLAAGELFF,TGTGCCAGCAGCTTATTCATGGTGGGACTAGCGGCCGGGGAGCTGTTTTTT
TRBJ2-3,TRBV7-9,NA,NA,CASSAPRERRNTDTQYF,TGTGCCAGCAGCGCCCCCCGAGAACGGCGGAACACAGATACGCAGTATTTT
TRBJ2-5,TRBV7-3,NA,TRBD2,CASSSRDSGGGETQYF,TGTGCCAGCAGCTCTAGGGATAGCGGGGGAGGGGAGACCCAGTACTTC
TRBJ2-4,TRBV12-2,NA,NA,CASRFGRGRLRAKNIQYF,TGTGCAAGTCGCTTTGGCAGGGGTCGTCTCAGGGCCAAAAACATTCAGTACTTC
TRBJ2-2,TRBV4-2,NA,TRBD2,CASSQDQGTSGVGGELFF,TGTGCCAGCAGCCAAGATCAAGGGACTAGCGGGGTCGGCGGGGAGCTGTTTTTT
TRBJ1-3,TRBV11-2,NA,NA,CASSHAGGAGNTIYF,TGTGCCAGCAGCCACGCCGGGGGGGCTGGAAACACCATATATTTT
TRBJ2-7,TRBV19,NA,NA,CASSTPGLSRYEQYF,TGTGCCAGTAGTACTCCGGGGTTGTCACGTTACGAGCAGTACTTC
TRBJ2-3,TRBV4-1,NA,NA,CASSPPKDTQYF,TGCGCCAGCAGCCCTCCTAAGGATACGCAGTATTTT
TRBJ2-7,TRBV19,NA,NA,CASSPRAYEQYF,TGTGCCAGTAGCCCCCGTGCCTACGAGCAGTACTTC
TRBJ1-6,TRBV9,NA,TRBD1,CASSVDGTGMSNSPLHF,TGTGCCAGCAGCGTCGACGGGACAGGAATGTCTAATTCACCCCTCCACTTT
TRBJ2-1,TRBV5-1,NA,TRBD1,CASSLAGTGQSSYNEQFF,TGCGCCAGCAGCTTGGCAGGTACGGGACAGAGCTCCTACAATGAGCAGTTCTTC
TRBJ2-1,TRBV27,NA,NA,CASSPLSGVYNEQFF,TGTGCCAGCAGTCCCCTCTCCGGGGTATACAATGAGCAGTTCTTC
TRBJ2-1,TRBV2,NA,TRBD1,CATRGRGLDEQFF,TGTGCCACAAGGGGCAGGGGGCTCGATGAGCAGTTCTTC
TRBJ1-3,TRBV4-1,NA,TRBD1,CASSQRTSRGRGNTIYF,TGCGCCAGCAGCCAACGGACGAGCAGGGGGCGTGGAAACACCATATATTTT
TRBJ1-5,TRBV19,few,NA,CASSESGGSNQPQHF,TGTGCCAGTAGCGAATCGGGGGGAAGCAATCAGCCCCAGCATTTT
TRBJ2-1,TRBV10-1,NA,TRBD2,CASSSRLAGLNNEQFF,TGCGCCAGCAGCTCCAGACTAGCGGGGCTGAACAATGAGCAGTTCTTC
TRBJ2-7,TRBV19,NA,NA,CASSFRPSSYEQYF,TGTGCCAGTAGTTTTCGTCCGTCCTCCTACGAGCAGTACTTC
TRBJ2-1,TRBV7-6,NA,TRBD2,CASSRERGWYNEQFF,TGTGCCAGCAGCCGGGAGCGGGGATGGTACAATGAGCAGTTCTTC
TRBJ1-1,TRBV5-4,few,NA,CASTEGPRTEAFF,TGTGCCAGCACCGAGGGTCCGAGGACTGAAGCTTTCTTT
TRBJ2-1,TRBV18,NA,TRBD1,CASSDGTDLRSYNEQFF,TGTGCCAGCTCCGACGGGACAGACCTGAGGTCCTACAATGAGCAGTTCTTC
TRBJ1-2,TRBV6-1,once,NA,CASSERLSF,TGTGCCAGCAGTGAGCGGCTATCCTTC
TRBJ2-5,TRBV5-1,NA,TRBD2,CASSLTRGRGEETQYF,TGCGCCAGCAGCTTGACTCGCGGCCGGGGGGAAGAGACCCAGTACTTC
TRBJ2-2,TRBV6-5,NA,TRBD1,CASSSLTGVGTGELFF,TGTGCCAGCAGTTCCCTCACAGGGGTGGGCACCGGGGAGCTGTTTTTT
TRBJ2-2,TRBV27,NA,NA,CASSLSGAHFQRNTGELFF,TGTGCCAGCAGTTTATCAGGGGCTCATTTTCAAAGGAACACCGGGGAGCTGTTTTTT
TRBJ1-6,TRBV2,NA,TRBD1,CASSGQDSPLHF,TGTGCCAGCAGCGGACAGGATTCACCCCTCCACTTT
TRBJ1-6,TRBV5-4,NA,TRBD1,CASSLGQGLNSPLHF,TGTGCCAGCAGCTTGGGACAGGGACTGAATTCACCCCTCCACTTT
TRBJ2-5,TRBV29-1,NA,TRBD1,CSVVTGVIETQYF,TGCAGCGTTGTTACAGGGGTTATCGAGACCCAGTACTTC
TRBJ2-3,TRBV2,NA,TRBD2,CASSEGLAGGSTDTQYF,TGTGCCAGCAGTGAGGGACTAGCGGGGGGGAGCACAGATACGCAGTATTTT